Each of the 32 T cell receptor beta chains below was sequenced from the same sample in a study of blood T cell repertoires in COVID-19. Profiled with immunoSEQ multiplex PCR; TCRdb holds only in-frame clones, not every one. Found here are 200,000 to 250,000 clones, around 86% of them singletons; the top ten hold 9.5% to 13%. The sequenced sample consisted of peripheral blood. These receptors were taken from a man in his fifties with COVID-19, enrolled during active disease.

The chain links TRBV30 to TRBJ1-3; TRBD1 is a possible D gene (5 bases). V was cut by 0 bases and J by 7 bases, with 7 bases left in between. The CDR3 contains 12 residues. Germline CDR1 is GTSNPN and CDR2 is SVGIG (reference sequence). The CDR3 sequence is CAWSVRGNTIYF. The DNA of the CDR3 is TGTGCCTGGAGTGTACGGGGGAACACCATATATTTT.

In DNA, the CDR3 is TGTGCCAGCAGTTCACTAGCGGGAGTGTCAGATACGCAGTATTTT. It yields the protein CASSSLAGVSDTQYF. The V gene is TRBV27, the J gene TRBJ2-3; 11 nucleotides agree with TRBD2. Germline V lookup: CDR1 MNHEY, CDR2 SMNVEV (reference sequence). The CDR3 length is 15 residues. Unmatched junction bases numbered 4, after V lost 4 bases and J lost 4 bases.

This rearrangement joins TRBV15 to TRBJ2-6; 9 bases are shared with TRBD2. Germline CDR1 LNHNV, CDR2 YYDKDF (reference sequence). V dropped 0 bases and J dropped 1; count of bases not matched to a gene: 10. The CDR3 loop spans 20 amino acids. The chain's CDR3 is CATSRDLRSGRLSGANVLTF. CDR3 DNA: TGTGCCACCAGCAGAGATCTCAGAAGCGGGAGGCTTTCTGGGGCCAACGTCCTGACTTTC. Combining the CDR3 with reference TRBV15 and TRBJ2-6 gives the whole variable domain DAMVIQNPRYQVTQFGKPVTLSCSQTLNHNVMYWYQQKSSQAPKLLFHYYDKDFNNEADTPDNFQSRRPNTSFCFLDIRSPGLGDTAMYLCATSRDLRSGRLSGANVLTFGAGSRLTVL.

The V and J genes are TRBV6-5 and TRBJ2-7, with D perhaps TRBD1 (6 bases). The germline V gene encodes CDR1 MNHEY and CDR2 SVGAGI. This CDR3 comprises 15 residues. Trimming took off 8 bases at V and 0 bases at J, with 17 bases between the two ends. The CDR3 sequence is CASSPGDPSSYEQYF. The CDR3 DNA reads TGTGCCAGCTCACCAGGGGACCCAAGCTCCTACGAGCAGTACTTC.

The chain employs TRBV30 and TRBJ2-7; 7 positions agree with TRBD2. V was clipped by 2 bases and J by 5 bases; unmatched bases: 0. CDR1 and CDR2 from the germline V gene are GTSNPN and SVGIG (reference sequence). The CDR3 totals 11 residues. The DNA of the CDR3 is TGTGCCTGGAGTCTAGCGGACGAGCAGTACTTC. Its translation is CAWSLADEQYF.

V and J are TRBV29-1 and TRBJ2-1; 10 nucleotides align to TRBD2. The CDR3 sequence is 13 residues long. Trimming removed 5 bases from V and 10 bases from J; junction bases left unmatched: 8. The germline CDR1 and CDR2 sequences are SQVTM and ANQGSEA. The CDR3 spells CSVLPLAGEEQFF. As DNA, the CDR3 is TGCAGCGTTTTACCGCTAGCGGGAGAGGAGCAGTTCTTC.

The chain recombines TRBV9 with TRBJ2-1; the match to TRBD2 covers 13 bases. Germline V gene data show CDR1 as SGDLS and CDR2 as YYNGEE. The J segment lost 0 bases and the V segment lost 1 base, leaving 10 bases of the junction unmatched. The CDR3 has 20 amino acids. This CDR3 is CASSVFRGTSGASSYNEQFF. The DNA for the CDR3 is TGTGCCAGCAGCGTATTCCGCGGGACTAGCGGGGCGAGCTCCTACAATGAGCAGTTCTTC. Variable domain in full (rest from reference TRBV9 and TRBJ2-1): DSGVTQTPKHLITATGQRVTLRCSPRSGDLSVYWYQQSLDQGLQFLIQYYNGEERAKGNILERFSAQQFPDLHSELNLSSLELGDSALYFCASSVFRGTSGASSYNEQFFGPGTRLTVL.

The chain joins TRBV6-5 to TRBJ1-1; D perhaps matches TRBD1 (5 bases). Germline loops: CDR1 MNHEY, CDR2 SVGAGI. The ends were cut back, 9 bases at V and 0 bases at J, with 17 bases in the middle. The CDR3 length is 15 residues. In nucleotides, the CDR3 is TGTGCCAGTAGGGGCAGGGCCCTCATGAACACTGAAGCTTTCTTT. Translation: CASRGRALMNTEAFF.

This chain connects TRBV30 to TRBJ1-1, with 11 bases fitting TRBD1. The CDR3 has 21 amino acids. The J segment lost 0 bases and the V segment lost 5 bases, leaving 23 bases of the junction unmatched. Germline V CDR1 and CDR2: GTSNPN, SVGIG (reference sequence). The CDR3: CAWRSDKPGQGGPLMNTEAFF. The CDR3 nucleotides read TGTGCCTGGCGCTCAGACAAACCGGGACAGGGGGGCCCACTCATGAACACTGAAGCTTTCTTT.

The chain is built from TRBV5-6 and TRBJ1-5, with TRBD1 identical over 8 bases. There are 14 residues in the CDR3. The junction had 6 bases not matched to a gene; V was cut back by 4 bases and J by 6 bases. The germline V gene encodes CDR1 SGHDT and CDR2 YYEEEE. The chain's CDR3 is CASSPQGGSQPQHF. In nucleotides, the CDR3 is TGTGCCAGCAGCCCACAGGGGGGGAGTCAGCCCCAGCATTTT.

The CDR3 here is CASRFGIGTDHSGANVLTF. The DNA of the CDR3 is TGTGCCAGCAGATTTGGTATCGGGACAGATCACTCTGGGGCCAACGTCCTGACTTTC. The V gene is TRBV27, the J gene TRBJ2-6; TRBD1 agrees at 7 bases. V dropped 6 bases and J dropped 0; count of bases not matched to a gene: 14. The CDR3 runs 19 residues. CDR1 and CDR2 from the germline V gene are MNHEY and SMNVEV (reference sequence).

This sequence joins TRBV28 and TRBJ2-7; maybe TRBD2 (5 bases). This CDR3 region has 15 residues. Germline loops: CDR1 MDHEN, CDR2 SYDVKM. Trimming cost V 7 bases and J 1 base, with 17 bases left between them. DNA for the CDR3: TGTGCCAGCACCACGGGTTGGGGAGCGTCCTACGAGCAGTACTTC. It encodes CASTTGWGASYEQYF. Looking up the rest from reference TRBV28 and TRBJ2-7 gives the full variable domain: DVKVTQSSRYLVKRTGEKVFLECVQDMDHENMFWYRQDPGLGLRLIYFSYDVKMKEKGDIPEGYSVSREKKERFSLILESASTNQTSMYLCASTTGWGASYEQYFGPGTRLTVT.

J is TRBJ1-2 and V is TRBV6-2 or TRBV6-3; weak D call: TRBD1 (6 bases). This CDR3 comprises 13 residues. Trimming took off 6 bases at V and 5 bases at J, with 13 bases between the two ends. Germline assignment: CDR1 MNHEY and CDR2 SVGEGT. CDR3 residues: CASSMDRFYGYTF. The CDR3, as DNA: TGTGCCAGCAGCATGGACAGATTTTATGGCTACACCTTC.

The chain carries TRBV6-2 or TRBV6-3 and TRBJ2-7; 10 bases map to TRBD1. With 5 bases clipped from V and 2 bases from J, the junction kept 9 bases outside the gene matches. The CDR3 spans 16 residues. Germline CDR1 and CDR2: MNHEY and SVGEGT. Written as DNA, the CDR3 is TGTGCCAGCAGTACCCAGACAGGGGGCAGTACCTACGAGCAGTACTTC. The encoded protein is CASSTQTGGSTYEQYF.

The rearrangement joins TRBV3-1 (or the pseudogene TRBV3-2) to TRBJ1-2; TRBD1 is a possible D gene (5 bases). CDR3 length equals 14 residues. Trimming left V 3 bases short and J 8 bases short, with 16 bases between. CDR1 is LGHDT, CDR2 YNNKEL, per germline (reference sequence). Here the CDR3 DNA reads TGTGCCAGCAGCCACTCGACAGCTGAAGGGGGCTACACCTTC. This translates into CASSHSTAEGGYTF.

The chain links TRBV7-8 to TRBJ2-3; a possible D gene is TRBD2 (6 bases). Trimming removed 2 bases from V and 0 bases from J, with 12 bases in between. Germline CDR1 and CDR2: SGHVS and FQNEAQ. The CDR3 extends over 16 amino acids. The CDR3, as DNA: TGTGCCAGCAGCTTAACTAGCAGCCCAAGCACAGATACGCAGTATTTT. It is translated as CASSLTSSPSTDTQYF.

This clone was observed a few times. V gene TRBV9 combines with J gene TRBJ2-1; 8 nucleotides line up with TRBD2. With V trimmed by 0 bases and J by 10 bases, 12 bases remained unmatched. CDR1 and CDR2 (germline): SGDLS, YYNGEE. This CDR3 spans 16 amino acids. CDR3 residues: CASSVAGGAGVGEQFF. The CDR3 coding sequence is TGTGCCAGCAGCGTAGCTGGGGGAGCGGGAGTTGGAGAGCAGTTCTTC. The full variable domain, in which reference TRBV9 and TRBJ2-1 provide the parts outside the CDR3, is DSGVTQTPKHLITATGQRVTLRCSPRSGDLSVYWYQQSLDQGLQFLIQYYNGEERAKGNILERFSAQQFPDLHSELNLSSLELGDSALYFCASSVAGGAGVGEQFFGPGTRLTVL.

The chain employs TRBV5-3 and TRBJ2-7; 9 bases match TRBD1. TRBV5-3 is recorded as an ORF, its role being uncertain. The CDR3 has 17 amino acids. With V trimmed by 3 bases and J by 3 bases, 13 bases remained unmatched. The CDR3 DNA follows: TGTGCCAGAAGCTCGAAAGAGAGGGACAGGGATAACTACGAGCAGTACTTC. It encodes CARSSKERDRDNYEQYF.

This clone was counted once. The rearrangement joins TRBV5-4 to TRBJ2-5, with 11 nucleotides matching TRBD2. Per the germline V gene, CDR1 is SGHNT and CDR2 is YYREEE (reference sequence). This CDR3 has 15 amino acids. After removal of 0 bases from V and 4 bases from J, the junction contained 2 bases not matched to a gene. CDR3 loop: CASSLGLAGGETQYF. CDR3 in DNA: TGTGCCAGCAGCTTGGGCCTAGCGGGAGGAGAGACCCAGTACTTC.

V gene TRBV5-1 combines with J gene TRBJ2-5, with 9 bases identical to TRBD2. The CDR3 spans 17 residues. Germline-derived CDR1 and CDR2 are SGHRS and YFSETQ. Trimming at V came to 0 bases and at J to 2 bases, leaving 8 bases not matched to a gene. The CDR3 sequence is CASSLGAGGHLQETQYF. CDR3 DNA: TGCGCCAGCAGCTTGGGGGCGGGAGGGCATCTTCAAGAGACCCAGTACTTC.

The chain links TRBV2 to TRBJ1-6; D is unresolved. V dropped 7 bases and J dropped 7 bases, with 5 bases sitting between them. The CDR3 totals 11 residues. Germline V lookup: CDR1 SNHLY, CDR2 FYNNEI. CDR3 DNA sequence: TGTGCCAGCATAAAAAATTCACCCCTCCACTTT. Protein: CASIKNSPLHF.

V usage is TRBV10-3 and J usage is TRBJ2-7; 8 bases agree with TRBD2. J was trimmed by 2 bases and V by 7 bases; bases with no gene match: 4. This CDR3 region has 13 residues. Looked up from germline, CDR1 is ENHRY and CDR2 is SYGVKD. CDR3 sequence reads: CAIKAREAYEQYF. In nucleotides, the CDR3 is TGTGCCATCAAAGCGCGGGAGGCCTACGAGCAGTACTTC.

The rearrangement links TRBV28 to TRBJ1-6; 8 bases align to TRBD1. The germline gives CDR1 MDHEN, CDR2 SYDVKM. V lost 5 bases, J lost 6 bases, and 9 bases stayed unmatched. This CDR3 has 16 residues. CDR3 region: CASSRQGIAGNSPLHF. CDR3 coding DNA: TGTGCCAGCAGTAGACAGGGGATTGCCGGTAATTCACCCCTCCACTTT.

The genes are TRBV7-8 and TRBJ1-3; D might be TRBD1 (6 bases). The CDR3 has 15 residues. V lost 1 base to trimming and J lost 7 bases, with 14 bases between them. The germline V gene encodes CDR1 SGHVS and CDR2 FQNEAQ. The CDR3 here is CASSLGAGQGNTIYF. The CDR3 DNA follows: TGTGCCAGCAGCTTAGGGGCAGGCCAGGGGAACACCATATATTTT.

The V call is TRBV7-2, the J call TRBJ1-2; D not resolved. The CDR3 length is 14 residues. Germline loops: CDR1 SGHTA, CDR2 FQGNSA. Trimming took 2 bases from V and 10 from J, leaving 17 bases between them. In DNA, the CDR3 is TGTGCCAGCAGCTTATCTGAGGGCGGGGTGGACTACACCTTC. Translation gives CASSLSEGGVDYTF.

The J gene is TRBJ2-7, the V gene TRBV2; D might be TRBD2 (6 bases). The germline V gene encodes CDR1 SNHLY and CDR2 FYNNEI. Trimming stripped 7 bases from V and 7 bases from J, with 17 bases between. The CDR3 totals 13 residues. As DNA, the CDR3 is TGTGCCAGCACCTCTGGCCCTGGAGGGGAGCAGTACTTC. Its protein is CASTSGPGGEQYF.

This clone was counted once. This chain connects TRBV7-2 to TRBJ1-6, with a weak D call TRBD1 (6 bases). With 4 bases removed from V and 16 bases from J, the gap between germline ends came to 23 bases. The CDR3 has 15 amino acids. Per germline, CDR1 SGHTA and CDR2 FQGNSA. In nucleotides, the CDR3 is TGTGCCAGCAGCTCTTATGACCTACACAGGGTCGGTCTCCACTTT. It translates to CASSSYDLHRVGLHF.

This clone occurred once. This rearrangement joins TRBV6-6 to TRBJ2-1, with a weak D call TRBD2 (5 bases). V lost 5 bases to trimming and J lost 5 bases, with 19 bases between them. CDR1 is MNHNY and CDR2 is SVGAGI in the germline V gene (reference sequence). There are 16 residues in the CDR3. CDR3: CASSAATGLGHNEQFF. CDR3 DNA: TGTGCCAGCAGTGCCGCTACGGGGTTGGGTCACAATGAGCAGTTCTTC.

This clone was found once. The V and J genes are TRBV30 and TRBJ1-4; D might be TRBD1 (6 bases). The V gene's germline CDR1 is GTSNPN and CDR2 SVGIG (reference sequence). Trimming pared 6 bases from V and 2 bases from J, leaving 10 bases between. The CDR3 has 13 residues. The CDR3: CACSRGTNEKLFF. The CDR3 DNA reads as TGTGCCTGCTCCAGGGGTACTAATGAAAAACTGTTTTTT.

J is TRBJ1-1 and V is TRBV29-1; possible D gene TRBD1, 6 bases. The CDR3 runs 13 residues. Deletions cut 7 bases from V and 5 bases from J, with 17 bases between. Germline-derived CDR1 and CDR2 are SQVTM and ANQGSEA. DNA of the CDR3: TGCAGCGGCAGGGGACCGCGGGGGACTGAAGCTTTCTTT. Translation: CSGRGPRGTEAFF. The full variable domain, completed using reference TRBV29-1 and TRBJ1-1, is SAVISQKPSRDICQRGTSLTIQCQVDSQVTMMFWYRQQPGQSLTLIATANQGSEATYESGFVIDKFPISRPNLTFSTLTVSNMSPEDSSIYLCSGRGPRGTEAFFGQGTRLTVV.

This clone came up once. The chain is built from TRBV27 and TRBJ2-5, with D uncertain. The CDR3 extends over 14 amino acids. Germline V gene lookup returns CDR1 MNHEY and CDR2 SMNVEV (reference sequence). Trimming stripped 0 bases from V and 2 bases from J, with 7 bases between. The CDR3 region has the DNA TGTGCCAGCAGTTTATCAGTCAGGCAAGAGACCCAGTACTTC. Its translation: CASSLSVRQETQYF.

The rearrangement links TRBV19 to TRBJ2-7; D not certain. The germline V and J ends were trimmed by 4 bases and 4 bases, with 8 bases remaining between them. Germline CDR1 and CDR2: LNHDA and SQIVND (reference sequence). This CDR3 contains 12 residues. The CDR3 region is CASSTADYEQYF. The CDR3 coding sequence is TGTGCCAGTAGTACCGCGGATTACGAGCAGTACTTC.